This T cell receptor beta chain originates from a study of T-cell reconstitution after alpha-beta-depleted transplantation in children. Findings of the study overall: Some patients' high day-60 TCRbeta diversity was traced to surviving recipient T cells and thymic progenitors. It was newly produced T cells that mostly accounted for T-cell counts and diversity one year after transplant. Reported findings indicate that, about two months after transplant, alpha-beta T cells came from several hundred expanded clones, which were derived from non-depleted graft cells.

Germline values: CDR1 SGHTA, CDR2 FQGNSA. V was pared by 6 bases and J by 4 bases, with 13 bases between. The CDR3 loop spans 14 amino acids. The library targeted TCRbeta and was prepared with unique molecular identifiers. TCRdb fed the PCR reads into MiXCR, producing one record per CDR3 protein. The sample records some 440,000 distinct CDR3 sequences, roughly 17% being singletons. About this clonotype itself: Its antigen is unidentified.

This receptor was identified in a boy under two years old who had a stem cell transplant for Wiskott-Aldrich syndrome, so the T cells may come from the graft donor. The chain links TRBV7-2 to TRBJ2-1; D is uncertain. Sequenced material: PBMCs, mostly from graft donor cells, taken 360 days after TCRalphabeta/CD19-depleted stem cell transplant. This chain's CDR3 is CASSRQVEYNEQFF. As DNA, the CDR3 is TGTGCCAGCAGTAGGCAGGTCGAATACAATGAGCAGTTCTTC.